This T cell receptor beta chain was profiled in a study of T cells after yellow fever vaccination. TCRdb fed the 5' RACE reads into MiXCR, producing one record per CDR3 protein. Here the sample spans about 340,000 distinct CDR3 sequences, approximately 13% being singletons. This clonotype turned up a few times. The antigen is undetermined. Whole-study findings and limits: Researchers report a weaker secondary response that nonetheless peaked faster, day 5 versus 15.

The CDR3 is 15 residues long. Germline CDR1 and CDR2: KGHDR and SFDVKD. Trimming stripped 7 bases from V and 0 bases from J, with 11 bases between. Here the sequenced sample was CD4+ T cells sorted from PBMCs, taken 15 days after the yellow fever booster vaccination. This receptor was obtained from a man younger than 35 who received the YFV17D yellow fever vaccine. The chain links TRBV24-1 to TRBJ2-2, with D possibly being TRBD1 (6 bases). The CDR3 DNA sequence: TGTGCCACCAGCGCAGGGGTACCGAACACCGGGGAGCTGTTTTTT. Amino acids: CATSAGVPNTGELFF.